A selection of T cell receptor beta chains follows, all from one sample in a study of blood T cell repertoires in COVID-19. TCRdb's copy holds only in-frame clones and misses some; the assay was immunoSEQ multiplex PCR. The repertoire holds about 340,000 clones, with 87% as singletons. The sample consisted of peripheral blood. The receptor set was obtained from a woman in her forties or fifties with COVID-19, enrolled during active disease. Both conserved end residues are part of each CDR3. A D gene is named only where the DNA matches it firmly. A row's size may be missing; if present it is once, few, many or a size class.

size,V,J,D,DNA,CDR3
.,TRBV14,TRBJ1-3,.,TGTGCCAGCAGCCTCCGGTGGAACACCATATATTTT,CASSLRWNTIYF
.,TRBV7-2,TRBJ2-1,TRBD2,TGTGCCAGCACATTAGGGGGACTAGAAGGAAGCGTCGGTGAGCAGTTCTTC,CASTLGGLEGSVGEQFF
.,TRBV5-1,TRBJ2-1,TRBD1,TGCGCCAGCAGCTTCGGGACAGGTGGGGGATCCTACAATGAGCAGTTCTTC,CASSFGTGGGSYNEQFF
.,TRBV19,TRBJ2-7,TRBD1,TGTGCCAGTAGTATTTGGACAGGGGACGACTACGAGCAGTACTTC,CASSIWTGDDYEQYF
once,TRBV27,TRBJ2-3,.,TGTGCCAGCAGTTTATCCATCGCCGGGAGAGATACGCAGTATTTT,CASSLSIAGRDTQYF
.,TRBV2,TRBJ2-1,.,TGTGCCAGCAGAGGCCTAGCTCCCCTCGCTTTACGTGATGAGCAGTTCTTC,CASRGLAPLALRDEQFF
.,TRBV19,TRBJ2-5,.,TGTGCCAGTAGTATAGATCTGAGAGAGGGAAGAGAGACCCAGTACTTC,CASSIDLREGRETQYF
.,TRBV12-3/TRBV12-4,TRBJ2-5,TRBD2,TGTGCCAGCTCTACGGGAGGGCCGGGGACCCAGTACTTC,CASSTGGPGTQYF
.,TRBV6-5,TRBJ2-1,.,TGTGCCAGCAGAACGGGGCGGGACCCTAACAATGAGCAGTTCTTC,CASRTGRDPNNEQFF
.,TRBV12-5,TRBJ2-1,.,TGTGCTAGTGGTTTGTATAGACAATTCGGGCAGGGAACCTACAATGAGCAGTTCTTC,CASGLYRQFGQGTYNEQFF
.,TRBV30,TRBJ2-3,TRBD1,TGTGCCTGGAGTGTACAGGGGTTAATAGATACGCAGTATTTT,CAWSVQGLIDTQYF
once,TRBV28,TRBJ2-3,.,TGTGCCAGCATGCTCCGGACAGATACGCAGTATTTT,CASMLRTDTQYF
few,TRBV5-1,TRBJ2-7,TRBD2,TGCGCCAGCAGCGCGACTAGCGGGAGTTACGAGCAGTACTTC,CASSATSGSYEQYF
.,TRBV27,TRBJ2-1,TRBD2,TGTGCCAGCAGTTTAAGGACTAGCGGGAGGGCCATCTACAATGAGCAGTTCTTC,CASSLRTSGRAIYNEQFF
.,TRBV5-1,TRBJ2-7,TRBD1,TGCGCCAGCAGCTTGTGGACGGGACAGGGGGCGCTTGAGCAGTACTTC,CASSLWTGQGALEQYF
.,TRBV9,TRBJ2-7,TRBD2,TGTGCCAGCAGCGTAGCTGGGGGGGGACTAGCGGGAGGCGACGAGCAGTACTTC,CASSVAGGGLAGGDEQYF
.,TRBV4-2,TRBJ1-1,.,TGTGCCAGCAGCCAAGGGCAAGAAGCTTTCTTT,CASSQGQEAFF
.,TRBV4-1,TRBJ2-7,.,TGCGCCAGCAGCCAAGTCTTAACCTACGAGCAGTACTTC,CASSQVLTYEQYF
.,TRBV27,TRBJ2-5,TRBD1,TGTGCCAGCAGTTTAACCGGGACAGGGGTCCCAGGGACCCAGTACTTC,CASSLTGTGVPGTQYF
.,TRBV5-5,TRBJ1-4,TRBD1,TGTGCCAGCAGCTTAGGGACAGGGGGGGAAAAACTGTTTTTT,CASSLGTGGEKLFF
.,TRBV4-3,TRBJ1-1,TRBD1,TGCGCCAGCAGCCTAGGGACAGGGGGCGGGAACACTGAAGCTTTCTTT,CASSLGTGGGNTEAFF
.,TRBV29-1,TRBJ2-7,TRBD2,TGCAGCGTTGTCCGAGCGGGGGACGGCCCCCTGTCCGAGCAGTACTTC,CSVVRAGDGPLSEQYF
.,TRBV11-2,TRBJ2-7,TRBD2,TGTGCCAGCAGCTCACAATTTCTAGCGGGGGTACCCCGAATCGAGCAGTACTTC,CASSSQFLAGVPRIEQYF
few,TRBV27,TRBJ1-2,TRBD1,TGTGCCAGCAGTTTGTCCCCAGGACAGGGAGGATATGGCTACACCTTC,CASSLSPGQGGYGYTF
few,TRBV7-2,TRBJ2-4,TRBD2,TGTGCCAGCAGCTTTGAACTAGCGGGCCTAGCCAAAAACATTCAGTACTTC,CASSFELAGLAKNIQYF
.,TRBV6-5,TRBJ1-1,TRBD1,TGTGCCAGCAGTCCTACTACCACCGGACAGGGTGAAGCTTTCTTT,CASSPTTTGQGEAFF
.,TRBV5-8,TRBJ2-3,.,TGTGCCAGCAGGCGGACAGCCGCTACCTCATATACGCAGTATTTT,CASRRTAATSYTQYF
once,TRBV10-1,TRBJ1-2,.,TGCGCCAGCAGTGGCGACAGCAACTATGGCTACACCTTC,CASSGDSNYGYTF
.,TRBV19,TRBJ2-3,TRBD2,TGTGCCAGTAGCCCTGGGGCTAGCGGGAGTCATACGCAGTATTTT,CASSPGASGSHTQYF
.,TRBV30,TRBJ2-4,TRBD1,TGTGCCTGGAGTCTTGGGTGGACAGGGAAAAACATTCAGTACTTC,CAWSLGWTGKNIQYF
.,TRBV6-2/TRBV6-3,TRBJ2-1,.,TGTGCCAGCAGTTACGAGGGTGAGCAGTTCTTC,CASSYEGEQFF
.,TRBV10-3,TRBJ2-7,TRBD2,TGTGCCATCAGTGGGGGGACTAGCGGGAGAGACGAGCAGTACTTC,CAISGGTSGRDEQYF
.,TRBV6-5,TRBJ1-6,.,TGTGCCAGCAGTTCAGGACGGCTAGCCCTTAATTCACCCCTCCACTTT,CASSSGRLALNSPLHF
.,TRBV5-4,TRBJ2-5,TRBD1,TGTGCCAGCAGCTTGGCCGACAGGGGTCAAGAGACCCAGTACTTC,CASSLADRGQETQYF
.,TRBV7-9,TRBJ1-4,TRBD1,TGTGCCAGCAGCCGGATGGGTGCGGGACAGGGCCCTGAAAAACTGTTTTTT,CASSRMGAGQGPEKLFF
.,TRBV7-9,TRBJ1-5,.,TGTGCCAGCAGCTCGGACAGCGGTGCGAATCAGCCCCAGCATTTT,CASSSDSGANQPQHF
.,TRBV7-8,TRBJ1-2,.,TGTGCCAGCAGCCCCCGAGGCGGAACCTATGGCTACACCTTC,CASSPRGGTYGYTF
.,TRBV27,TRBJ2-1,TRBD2,TGTGCCAGCAGTAAAGGACTAGCGGGAGCAGGTCCGTTCTTC,CASSKGLAGAGPFF
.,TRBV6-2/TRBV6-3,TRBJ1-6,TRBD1,TGTGCCAGCAGTTACCCGGATAAGGCAGGGGGTTCACCCCTCCACTTT,CASSYPDKAGGSPLHF